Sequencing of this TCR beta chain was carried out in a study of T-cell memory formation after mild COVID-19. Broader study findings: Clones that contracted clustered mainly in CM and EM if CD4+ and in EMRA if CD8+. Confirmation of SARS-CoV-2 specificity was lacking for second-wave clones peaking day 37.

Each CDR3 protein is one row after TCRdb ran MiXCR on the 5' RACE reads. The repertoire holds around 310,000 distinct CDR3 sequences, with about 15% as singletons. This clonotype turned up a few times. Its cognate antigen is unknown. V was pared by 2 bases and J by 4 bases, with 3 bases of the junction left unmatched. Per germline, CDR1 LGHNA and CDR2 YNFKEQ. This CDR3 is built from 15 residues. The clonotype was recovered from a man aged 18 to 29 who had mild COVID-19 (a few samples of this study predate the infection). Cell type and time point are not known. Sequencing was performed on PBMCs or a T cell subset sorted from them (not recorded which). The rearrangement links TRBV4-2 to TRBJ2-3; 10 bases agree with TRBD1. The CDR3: CASSQPTGGADTQYF. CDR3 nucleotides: TGTGCCAGCAGCCAACCGACAGGGGGCGCAGATACGCAGTATTTT.